The next 17 T cell receptor beta chains were all read from a single sample in a study of spatial heterogeneity in lung cancer. The study's findings and limits: For expanded intratumoral alpha and beta TCRs, counts tracked tumor mutation counts.

The antigens these receptors bind are not known. TCRdb called the 5' RACE reads again in MiXCR, with one record for every CDR3 protein. The sample carries 10,000 to 12,000 distinct CDR3 sequences, around 11% recorded once. Noted time point: sample taken at primary tumor resection. The sample in question was lung tumor tissue, obtained at surgery. All receptors come from a female donor with early-stage non-small cell lung cancer.

The gene calls are TRBV29-1 and TRBJ2-7; TRBD1 matches 7 bases. The J segment lost 5 bases and the V segment lost 4 bases, leaving 5 bases of the junction unmatched. The CDR3 is 12 amino acids. Per germline, CDR1 SQVTM and CDR2 ANQGSEA. CDR3 amino acids: CSVGSTGNEQYF. The CDR3 bases are TGCAGCGTTGGATCGACAGGGAACGAGCAGTACTTC.

V gene TRBV11-2 combines with J gene TRBJ2-5; the match to TRBD2 covers 11 bases. The CDR3 runs to 16 residues. The germline V gene has CDR1 SGHAT and CDR2 FQNNGV. The V gene end was trimmed by 4 bases and the J gene end by 1 base; junction bases not matched to a gene: 5. DNA for the CDR3: TGTGCCAGCAGCTCCGTAGCGGGGGGGTCCCAAGAGACCCAGTACTTC. Its protein is CASSSVAGGSQETQYF.

The sample holds many counts of this clonotype. The CDR3 coding sequence is TGTGCCAGCACCCCTCCTGTTGGTACCGGGGAGCTGTTTTTT. Translated: CASTPPVGTGELFF. V and J are TRBV3-1 and TRBJ2-2; no definite D call. Between the trimmed V and J ends, which lost 7 bases and 5 bases, there was a span of 14 bases. This CDR3 has 14 amino acids. Germline V gene data show CDR1 as LGHDT and CDR2 as YNNKEL (reference sequence).

The sample holds a few counts of this clonotype. The CDR3 sequence is CASSEGITSYNEQFF. CDR3 coding DNA: TGTGCCAGCAGTGAGGGAATTACATCTTACAATGAGCAGTTCTTC. V gene TRBV25-1 combines with J gene TRBJ2-1, with no clear D. The V end lost 3 bases, the J end lost 4 bases, and 13 bases lay between the germline ends. Germline CDR1 and CDR2: MGHDK and SYGVNS. The CDR3 has 15 residues.

This chain links TRBV20-1 with TRBJ2-1, with 13 bases matching TRBD2. V was clipped by 0 bases and J by 9 bases; unmatched bases: 5. The CDR3 is made up of 15 amino acids. Germline V gives CDR1 DFQATT, CDR2 SNEGSKA (reference sequence). CDR3 residues: CSARDQGLAGTEQFF. The DNA for the CDR3 is TGCAGTGCTAGAGATCAGGGACTAGCGGGAACTGAGCAGTTCTTC.

At least ten counts were recorded for this clonotype. The CDR3 spells CSAAGGGRFNEQYF. The CDR3 DNA follows: TGCAGCGCCGCCGGGGGAGGCAGGTTTAACGAGCAGTACTTC. The V gene is TRBV29-1, the J gene TRBJ2-7; tentative D call: TRBD2 (6 bases). Per germline, CDR1 SQVTM and CDR2 ANQGSEA. CDR3 length: 14 residues. Trimming took 7 bases from V and 5 from J, leaving 21 bases between them.

This clonotype was detected ten times or more. This rearrangement joins TRBV6-2 or TRBV6-3 to TRBJ2-5; perhaps TRBD1 as D (6 bases). Germline CDR1 and CDR2: MNHEY and SVGEGT. Trimming removed 5 bases at V and 2 bases at J, with 15 bases between. The CDR3 spans 15 residues. The CDR3 DNA is TGTGCCAGCAGTCCACCGGGACACCCACAAGAGACCCAGTACTTC. This codes for CASSPPGHPQETQYF.

This clonotype was picked up a small number of times. The rearrangement joins TRBV20-1 to TRBJ1-1; D uncertain. This CDR3 contains 14 residues. The V end was cut by 6 bases, the J end by 1 base, with 15 bases between. Germline V gene sequence: CDR1 DFQATT, CDR2 SNEGSKA (reference sequence). The CDR3 protein is CSAHFGLGNTEAFF. Here the CDR3 DNA reads TGCAGTGCCCACTTTGGTCTCGGGAACACTGAAGCTTTCTTT.

The genes are TRBV4-3 and TRBJ2-5; TRBD1 matches 9 bases. Germline-derived CDR1 and CDR2 are LGHNA and YSLEER. With V trimmed by 4 bases and J by 2 bases, 20 bases remained unmatched. The CDR3 is 20 residues long. The CDR3 reads CASSPERPGTGLEGQETQYF. The CDR3, as DNA: TGCGCCAGCAGCCCCGAACGTCCCGGGACAGGGTTGGAGGGGCAAGAGACCCAGTACTTC.

At least ten counts were recorded for this clonotype. The chain has TRBV4-2 and TRBJ1-3; weak D call: TRBD1 (5 bases). CDR3 length equals 16 residues. CDR1 is LGHNA, CDR2 YNFKEQ, per germline. Trimming cost V 0 bases and J 4 bases, with 13 bases left between them. The DNA for the CDR3 is TGTGCCAGCAGCCAAGATGGCCCCAGGGCGGGAAACACCATATATTTT. It encodes CASSQDGPRAGNTIYF.

By share, this clonotype counts as medium-sized. V usage is TRBV10-3 and J usage is TRBJ2-5, with D perhaps matching TRBD1 or TRBD2 (6 bases each). The germline gives CDR1 ENHRY, CDR2 SYGVKD. The CDR3 contains 15 residues. Deletions cut 10 bases from V and 2 bases from J, with 20 bases between. For the CDR3, the DNA is TGTGCCACCCGGGGGTGGGGGGCGCAACAAGAGACCCAGTACTTC. Translated: CATRGWGAQQETQYF.

This clonotype was seen a handful of times. This rearrangement joins TRBV12-3 or TRBV12-4 to TRBJ1-5, with 9 bases matching TRBD1. This CDR3 is built from 20 residues. V gave up 5 bases and J gave up 0 bases; unmatched junction bases: 17. As DNA, the CDR3 is TGTGCCAGCAGTCGCTCAGGGACAGGGCGGGGATTCTATAGCAATCAGCCCCAGCATTTT. It is translated as CASSRSGTGRGFYSNQPQHF.

There are many counts of this clonotype. V gene TRBV24-1 combines with J gene TRBJ2-3; D remains ambiguous. The CDR3 is 14 residues long. Trimming took 0 bases from V and 0 from J, leaving 3 bases between them. Germline CDR1 is KGHDR and CDR2 is SFDVKD. The CDR3 nucleotides read TGTGCCACCAGTGATTTGGACAGCACAGATACGCAGTATTTT. It encodes CATSDLDSTDTQYF.

In this sample, this clonotype turned up many times. This rearrangement joins TRBV29-1 to TRBJ1-2; the match to TRBD1 covers 7 bases. Germline V gives CDR1 SQVTM, CDR2 ANQGSEA. The J segment lost 6 bases and the V segment lost 0 bases, leaving 4 bases of the junction unmatched. This CDR3 has 13 residues. For the CDR3, the DNA is TGCAGCGTTGAAGATCCGAGGGGGCATGGCTACACCTTC. This translates into CSVEDPRGHGYTF.

This clonotype appeared many times. The CDR3 sequence is CSVEGRDSSYF. The CDR3 DNA is TGCAGCGTTGAAGGCCGGGACAGCTCGTACTTC. The rearrangement links TRBV29-1 to TRBJ2-5; 7 bases line up with TRBD1. The J segment lost 13 bases and the V segment lost 1 base, leaving 6 bases of the junction unmatched. Germline values: CDR1 SQVTM, CDR2 ANQGSEA. The CDR3 consists of 11 residues.

The genes are TRBV23-1 and TRBJ1-5; 8 bases map to TRBD1. TRBV23-1 is an ORF, with its function uncertain. The CDR3 is 15 amino acids. The V gene end was trimmed by 6 bases and the J gene end by 7 bases; junction bases not matched to a gene: 11. The CDR3 bases are TGCGCCAGCAGCCAAGGACAGGGATTGTTGCAGCCCCAGCATTTT. This encodes CASSQGQGLLQPQHF.

The V call is TRBV11-2, the J call TRBJ2-2, with 10 bases identical to TRBD2. CDR3 length: 18 residues. The germline V gene has CDR1 SGHAT and CDR2 FQNNGV. The junction had 6 bases not matched to a gene; V was cut back by 1 base and J by 1 base. CDR3: CASSLGSSGRWNTGELFF. CDR3 sequence (DNA): TGTGCCAGCAGCTTAGGGTCTAGCGGGAGATGGAACACCGGGGAGCTGTTTTTT.